The 17 T cell receptor beta chains listed next were all sequenced from one sample in a study of blood T cell repertoires in COVID-19. The method was immunoSEQ multiplex PCR; TCRdb's version includes in-frame clones alone and lacks a portion of them. Counted here are around 150,000 clones, 85% to 90% occurring once; the ten biggest clones make up approximately 3%. The sample consisted of peripheral blood. These receptors all stem from a woman aged 55-75 years with active COVID-19.

This chain links TRBV7-6 with TRBJ2-7; a possible D gene is TRBD2 (6 bases). The germline V gene encodes CDR1 SGHVS and CDR2 FNYEAQ. Trimming pared 5 bases from V and 3 bases from J, leaving 11 bases between. The CDR3 has 13 residues. CDR3 bases: TGTGCCAGCAGCCAATCGGGAGTCTACGAGCAGTACTTC. It is translated as CASSQSGVYEQYF.

This chain joins TRBV7-2 and TRBJ2-5; the match to TRBD2 covers 11 bases. V shed 4 bases and J 4 bases; nucleotides not matched to a gene: 8. This CDR3 is 16 amino acids long. The germline V gene has CDR1 SGHTA and CDR2 FQGNSA. CDR3 amino acids: CASSSAWLAGGETQYF. In DNA form, the CDR3 reads TGTGCCAGCAGCTCCGCCTGGCTAGCGGGAGGAGAGACCCAGTACTTC.

The rearrangement joins TRBV5-1 to TRBJ2-2; 9 bases are a match to TRBD1. J lost 4 bases, V lost 4 bases, and 8 bases had no gene match. The germline V gene encodes CDR1 SGHRS and CDR2 YFSETQ. The length of the CDR3 is 16 residues. The CDR3 coding sequence is TGCGCCAGCAGCATCCGACAGGGGGGGAGCACCGGGGAGCTGTTTTTT. This sequence encodes CASSIRQGGSTGELFF. Full variable domain (missing parts from reference TRBV5-1 and TRBJ2-2): KAGVTQTPRYLIKTRGQQVTLSCSPISGHRSVSWYQQTPGQGLQFLFEYFSETQRNKGNFPGRFSGRQFSNSRSEMNVSTLELGDSALYLCASSIRQGGSTGELFFGEGSRLTVL.

The genes are TRBV27 and TRBJ1-2, with 7 bases that match TRBD1. Trimming cost V 6 bases and J 2 bases; bases outside gene matches: 6. Looked up from germline, CDR1 is MNHEY and CDR2 is SMNVEV (reference sequence). The CDR3 has 14 residues. The CDR3 DNA follows: TGTGCCAGCAGCAGACAGGGCCCGAACTATGGCTACACCTTC. Encoded protein: CASSRQGPNYGYTF.

The rearrangement links TRBV27 to TRBJ1-1; D is possibly TRBD1 (6 bases). Germline assignment: CDR1 MNHEY and CDR2 SMNVEV (reference sequence). The V and J ends lost 4 bases and 13 bases respectively, with 16 bases between them. The CDR3 loop spans 12 amino acids. The CDR3 coding sequence is TGTGCCAGCAGTTCCTCGACAGGCTTGAATTTCTTT. Translated, it gives CASSSSTGLNFF.

The chain links TRBV3-1 (or the pseudogene TRBV3-2) to TRBJ2-7; weak D call: TRBD2 (5 bases). Trimming took 0 bases from V and 0 from J, leaving 21 bases between them. CDR3 length: 19 amino acids. Looked up from germline, CDR1 is LGHDT and CDR2 is YNNKEL (reference sequence). CDR3 nucleotide sequence: TGTGCCAGCAGCCAAGATACTTCCGGGTTCTGGGGAGTCTCCTACGAGCAGTACTTC. It is translated as CASSQDTSGFWGVSYEQYF.

J is TRBJ2-1 and V is TRBV5-1; 10 bases fit TRBD2. In germline, CDR1 is SGHRS, CDR2 YFSETQ. CDR3 length: 15 amino acids. Trimming at V came to 4 bases and at J to 2 bases, leaving 3 bases not matched to a gene. The CDR3: CASSLLAGTYNEQFF. DNA for the CDR3: TGCGCCAGCAGCCTACTAGCGGGGACCTACAATGAGCAGTTCTTC.

The J gene is TRBJ2-7, the V gene TRBV12-3 or TRBV12-4; the D is unclear. The length of the CDR3 is 13 residues. Trimming shortened V by 3 bases and J by 1 base, and 7 bases separated the two germline ends. The CDR3 sequence is CASSLGPSYEQYF. The CDR3 coding sequence is TGTGCCAGCAGTTTGGGCCCATCCTACGAGCAGTACTTC.

V usage is TRBV6-2 or TRBV6-3 and J usage is TRBJ2-7; tentative D call: TRBD1 (5 bases). Deletions cut 6 bases from V and 4 bases from J, with 10 bases between. Germline V gene sequence: CDR1 MNHEY, CDR2 SVGEGT. CDR3 length equals 12 residues. CDR3 DNA sequence: TGTGCCAGCAGCCGGACAATTTACGAGCAGTACTTC. It encodes CASSRTIYEQYF.

V and J are TRBV5-6 and TRBJ1-6; 11 bases are shared with TRBD1. Germline trimming cut 3 bases from V and 7 bases from J; bases unmatched to any gene: 3. CDR3 length: 15 amino acids. Germline loops: CDR1 SGHDT, CDR2 YYEEEE. The CDR3 sequence: CASSWGQGVNSPLHF. In DNA form, the CDR3 reads TGTGCCAGCAGCTGGGGACAGGGGGTCAATTCACCCCTCCACTTT.

The J gene is TRBJ1-1, the V gene TRBV30; 7 bases match TRBD1. The CDR3 totals 13 residues. Germline values: CDR1 GTSNPN, CDR2 SVGIG (reference sequence). With 0 bases clipped from V and 7 bases from J, the junction kept 5 bases outside the gene matches. CDR3 sequence: CAWSVQGNFEAFF. The CDR3 DNA sequence: TGTGCCTGGAGTGTACAGGGGAACTTTGAAGCTTTCTTT.

This chain links TRBV30 with TRBJ2-5, with 10 bases identical to TRBD1. CDR3 size: 14 residues. Unmatched junction bases numbered 6, after V lost 3 bases and J lost 5 bases. Germline lookup yields CDR1 GTSNPN and CDR2 SVGIG (reference sequence). CDR3 nucleotide sequence: TGTGCCTGGAGAGACAGGGGGCGAGGGGAGACCCAGTACTTC. As protein: CAWRDRGRGETQYF.

The genes are TRBV21-1 and TRBJ2-1; no check of the table's D call, TRBD2, against the DNA was made. TRBV21-1 is reported as a pseudogene. There are 15 residues in the CDR3. The CDR3 reads CASSKLLAGVVEQFF. As DNA, the CDR3 is TGTGCCAGCAGCAAACTGCTAGCGGGAGTGGTTGAGCAGTTCTTC.

The chain uses TRBV4-1 and TRBJ1-6; the D is unclear. The CDR3 covers 17 residues. Germline CDR1 MGHRA, CDR2 YSYEKL. V dropped 4 bases and J dropped 5 bases, with 18 bases sitting between them. CDR3 nucleotide sequence: TGCGCCAGCAGCCTCGGTCCCGCGGCGGCTGATAATTCACCCCTCCACTTT. Its translation: CASSLGPAAADNSPLHF.

The gene calls are TRBV6-2 or TRBV6-3 and TRBJ2-7; 8 bases fit TRBD1. Germline V lookup: CDR1 MNHEY, CDR2 SVGEGT. Trimming at V came to 2 bases and at J to 1 base, leaving 7 bases not matched to a gene. The CDR3 length is 16 residues. This CDR3 is CASSYPNRGLSYEQYF. Here the CDR3 DNA reads TGTGCCAGCAGTTACCCCAACAGGGGGTTGTCCTACGAGCAGTACTTC.

The chain links TRBV5-4 to TRBJ2-1, with 7 positions matching TRBD2. V lost 6 bases to trimming and J lost 10 bases; unmatched junction nucleotides: 16. This CDR3 has 15 residues. Germline CDR1 is SGHNT and CDR2 is YYREEE (reference sequence). CDR3 DNA sequence: TGTGCCAGCACCATACCGGGAGGCCCCGCGGGAGAGCAGTTCTTC. Translating it yields CASTIPGGPAGEQFF.

This clone was detected once. The genes are TRBV29-1 and TRBJ1-2; 8 nucleotides agree with TRBD1. Germline lookup yields CDR1 SQVTM and CDR2 ANQGSEA. The V gene end was trimmed by 3 bases and the J gene end by 4 bases; junction bases not matched to a gene: 16. The CDR3 has 17 amino acids. This chain's CDR3 is CSVELSPGQGAAYGYTF. CDR3 nucleotide sequence: TGCAGCGTTGAGCTATCCCCTGGGCAGGGGGCTGCCTATGGCTACACCTTC.